Listed here is a single T cell receptor beta chain. What it binds is unknown. Profiling relied on immunoSEQ multiplex PCR, and the TCRdb table lists in-frame clones only, not all of them. The sample carries about 77,000 clones, around 92% recorded once. These data originate in a study of OX40 agonist ivuxolimab in advanced cancers. Per the germline V gene, CDR1 is MDHEN and CDR2 is SYDVKM. V was shortened by 7 bases and J by 7 bases, with 11 bases between the two germline ends. The CDR3 has 13 amino acids. Whole-study results and caveats: Some patients without response likewise showed low normalized clonal expansion.

The sequence was obtained from an adult with an advanced solid tumor such as melanoma, head and neck, liver or kidney cancer. The chain carries TRBV28 and TRBJ1-6; tentatively, D is TRBD1 (6 bases). Source: CD4+ or CD8+ T cells sorted from blood, taken in a trial of the OX40 agonist ivuxolimab. The CDR3 loop reads CASKGRGNSPLHF. The CDR3 DNA reads as TGTGCCAGCAAGGGCAGGGGAAATTCACCCCTCCACTTT.